Listed below are T cell receptor beta chains from one sample, sequenced in a study of shared clonotypes between healthy human individuals. The data were produced by immunoSEQ multiplex PCR, yet TCRdb's version contains in-frame clones alone and is incomplete. Seen here are 2 million to 3 million clones, 93% observed once, and the top ten hold about 0.39%. Material: naive CD4+ T cells from PBMCs. All receptors derive from a man in his late teens or twenties in good health. Some clones in this sample may be carry-over from other donors' samples. Each CDR3 is given with its conserved first and last residue. The D gene is left open where the match is weak. The size entry is marked missing in some rows and otherwise reads once, few, many or a size class.

j_gene	abundance	d_gene	v_gene	CDR3nt	CDR3aa
TRBJ2-6	.	.	TRBV2	TGTGCCAGCAGCCTTTTGAACTCTGCCAACGTCCTGACTTTC	CASSLLNSANVLTF
TRBJ2-5	.	.	TRBV5-1	TGCGCCAGCAGCTTCGTTATTACCAAAGAGACCCAGTACTTC	CASSFVITKETQYF
TRBJ2-2	.	.	TRBV5-1	TGCGCCAGCAGCTTCTCACCCAACACCGGGGAGCTGTTTTTT	CASSFSPNTGELFF
TRBJ2-7	.	.	TRBV28	TGTGCCAGCACCCTAAGGACAGTGTCCCTTTCCTACGAGCAGTACTTC	CASTLRTVSLSYEQYF
TRBJ2-3	.	TRBD1	TRBV5-1	TGCGCCAGCAGCCAACAACCGCGGGACAGGGGCACAGATACGCAGTATTTT	CASSQQPRDRGTDTQYF
TRBJ1-1	.	.	TRBV2	TGTGCCAGCCGATCGGGGCCTTCGGCTTTCTTT	CASRSGPSAFF
TRBJ2-5	.	.	TRBV29-1	TGCAGCGTTGACGCTGTCCGGATGGAGCAAGAGACCCAGTACTTC	CSVDAVRMEQETQYF
TRBJ1-1	.	.	TRBV19	TGTGCCAGTAGTACCCAGGGAGGCACTGAAGCTTTCTTT	CASSTQGGTEAFF
TRBJ1-2	few	TRBD1	TRBV28	TGTGCCAGCAGTTCCAGGGGGCATGGCTACACCTTC	CASSSRGHGYTF
TRBJ1-4	.	TRBD1	TRBV7-2	TGTGCCAGCACCCTTAACTCCCGACAGGGGGATGAAAAACTGTTTTTT	CASTLNSRQGDEKLFF
TRBJ2-1	.	TRBD2	TRBV28	TGTGCCAGCAGTTTCTTAGCGGGAGGCTCCTACAATGAGCAGTTCTTC	CASSFLAGGSYNEQFF
TRBJ2-5	.	.	TRBV5-8	TGTGCCAGCAAGGGCGCGGGATCCCTGAGGGAGACCCAGTACTTC	CASKGAGSLRETQYF
TRBJ1-5	once	.	TRBV11-2	TGTGCCAGCAGCTTAGGTGAATCGGGGGGCGGCCAGCCCCAGCATTTT	CASSLGESGGGQPQHF
TRBJ1-1	few	.	TRBV28	TGTGCCAGCAGATCAGGCGGCACTGAAGCTTTCTTT	CASRSGGTEAFF
TRBJ2-1	once	TRBD2	TRBV4-1	TGCGCCAGCAGCCTTCTGGCACTAGCGTACAATGAGCAGTTCTTC	CASSLLALAYNEQFF
TRBJ1-2	.	.	TRBV7-2	TGTGCCAGCAGCTTAGGGGGGCTGACCTATGGCTACACCTTC	CASSLGGLTYGYTF
TRBJ2-2	.	.	TRBV11-3	TGTGCCAGCAGCTTCCAGGGAACCGGGGAGCTGTTTTTT	CASSFQGTGELFF
TRBJ1-1	once	TRBD1	TRBV6-5	TGTGCCAGCAGTCTCGGGACAGAGAACACTGAAGCTTTCTTT	CASSLGTENTEAFF
TRBJ1-2	.	.	TRBV28	TGTGCCAGCAGTCGGACACCCAACTATGGCTACACCTTC	CASSRTPNYGYTF
TRBJ1-5	.	.	TRBV30	TGTGCCTGGAGTGCAGCTTATAGCAATCAGCCCCAGCATTTT	CAWSAAYSNQPQHF
TRBJ2-7	.	.	TRBV28	TGTGCCAGCAGTGGGGACGGCGAGCAGTACTTC	CASSGDGEQYF
TRBJ1-1	.	TRBD1	TRBV6-1	TGTGCCAGCAGTGCTCAGGGGGCAGGGACTGAAGCTTTCTTT	CASSAQGAGTEAFF
TRBJ2-7	.	.	TRBV28	TGTGCCAGCAGCCGGTCGGGACTTACTAGCTCCTACGAGCAGTACTTC	CASSRSGLTSSYEQYF
TRBJ2-3	.	TRBD1	TRBV6-5	TGTGCCAGCAGTTATGGGGACAGGGAAGATACGCAGTATTTT	CASSYGDREDTQYF
TRBJ2-3	.	TRBD2	TRBV11-3	TGTGCCAGCAGCCGCCCGGGACTAGCAAAAAGCACAGATACGCAGTATTTT	CASSRPGLAKSTDTQYF
TRBJ1-3	.	.	TRBV19	TGTGCCAGTAGTATATATCCTGGCGGCTTCTCTGGAAACACCATATATTTT	CASSIYPGGFSGNTIYF
TRBJ1-3	.	.	TRBV28	TGTGCCAGCAGTTTCGATAGGGGCGGTGGAAACACCATATATTTT	CASSFDRGGGNTIYF
TRBJ1-6	.	TRBD1	TRBV7-2	TGTGCCAGCAGCCGCACAGGGGACATTGATTCACCCCTCCACTTT	CASSRTGDIDSPLHF
TRBJ2-7	.	.	TRBV6-5	TGTGCCAGCAGTTACTCGATAGGTCTCTACGAGCAGTACTTC	CASSYSIGLYEQYF
TRBJ2-7	.	.	TRBV5-1	TGCGCCAGCTCCGGGGGGCGGGGACGGCGCTTCTCCTACGAGCAGTACTTC	CASSGGRGRRFSYEQYF
TRBJ2-7	.	.	TRBV18	TGTGCCAGCTCACCCTGGGGAACTATGGACTACGAGCAGTACTTC	CASSPWGTMDYEQYF
TRBJ2-1	.	TRBD2	TRBV5-1	TGCGCCAGCAGCTTGGGGTCTAGCGGGAGATACAATGAGCAGTTCTTC	CASSLGSSGRYNEQFF
TRBJ1-4	once	.	TRBV7-9	TGTGCCAGCAGCTTGGACAGCTTTAATGAAAAACTGTTTTTT	CASSLDSFNEKLFF
TRBJ1-3	once	.	TRBV6-6	TGTGCCAGCAGTTATTGGAGCTCTGGAAACACCATATATTTT	CASSYWSSGNTIYF
TRBJ2-1	.	.	TRBV9	TGTGCCAGCAGCGTAGGAGGCAGGGGCTCCTACAATGAGCAGTTCTTC	CASSVGGRGSYNEQFF
TRBJ1-2	.	.	TRBV6-5	TGTGCCAGCAGATTTTCCGGGGGAAACTATGGCTACACCTTC	CASRFSGGNYGYTF
TRBJ1-5	.	.	TRBV6-6	TGTGCCAGCAGTTACTCGTGGGGTCAGCCCCAGCATTTT	CASSYSWGQPQHF
TRBJ2-3	.	TRBD2	TRBV5-4	TGTGCCAGCAGCTCCGGGACTAGCGGGAGGCGGACAGATACGCAGTATTTT	CASSSGTSGRRTDTQYF
TRBJ2-5	.	.	TRBV6-4	TGTGCCAGCAGTGCAACCGGGCGGGAGACCCAGTACTTC	CASSATGRETQYF
TRBJ1-5	.	TRBD1	TRBV6-1	TGTGCCAGCATGCTAGGACAGGGCGATCAGCCCCAGCATTTT	CASMLGQGDQPQHF
TRBJ2-3	.	TRBD2	TRBV13	TGTGCCAGCAGCTTATCACCCCTTAGCGGGATCACAGATACGCAGTATTTT	CASSLSPLSGITDTQYF
TRBJ2-7	.	.	TRBV5-1	TGCGCCAGCAGCTTGCGGTATCCAGAATCCTACGAGCAGTACTTC	CASSLRYPESYEQYF
TRBJ2-7	.	TRBD2	TRBV27	TGTGCCAGTAAACGTTTTGGCGGGAGTGCCCACGAGCAGTACTTC	CASKRFGGSAHEQYF
TRBJ1-2	.	.	TRBV18	TGTGCCAGCTCACCTTCCAGCAGCTCCTTGGGGTATGGCTACACCTTC	CASSPSSSSLGYGYTF
TRBJ2-1	.	TRBD2	TRBV14	TGTGCCAGCAGCCAACTAGCGGGAGGGCCGACCTACAATGAGCAGTTCTTC	CASSQLAGGPTYNEQFF
TRBJ1-3	once	.	TRBV5-1	TGCGCCAGCAGTCAGGGGTTAGGCGGAAACACCATATATTTT	CASSQGLGGNTIYF
TRBJ2-7	.	.	TRBV5-4	TGTGCCAGCAGCTTGGGGGGTTTGGGTTACGAGCAGTACTTC	CASSLGGLGYEQYF
TRBJ2-7	.	.	TRBV11-2	TGTGCCAGCAGCCCGCGGGCCCTCGACTACGAGCAGTACTTC	CASSPRALDYEQYF
TRBJ1-1	.	.	TRBV5-1	TGCGCCAGCAGCTTCAGGAGGGGTGGTGACACTGAAGCTTTCTTT	CASSFRRGGDTEAFF
TRBJ2-1	.	.	TRBV30	TGTGCCTGGGGGGGACCCACACCGTACAATGAGCAGTTCTTC	CAWGGPTPYNEQFF
TRBJ2-3	.	TRBD1	TRBV9	TGTGCCAGCAGCGTAGGTGGAGGTCAGGGGGTGGATACGCAGTATTTT	CASSVGGGQGVDTQYF
TRBJ2-7	.	.	TRBV2	TGTGCCAAGGAAGAGGCATTGGTCCACGAGCAGTACTTC	CAKEEALVHEQYF